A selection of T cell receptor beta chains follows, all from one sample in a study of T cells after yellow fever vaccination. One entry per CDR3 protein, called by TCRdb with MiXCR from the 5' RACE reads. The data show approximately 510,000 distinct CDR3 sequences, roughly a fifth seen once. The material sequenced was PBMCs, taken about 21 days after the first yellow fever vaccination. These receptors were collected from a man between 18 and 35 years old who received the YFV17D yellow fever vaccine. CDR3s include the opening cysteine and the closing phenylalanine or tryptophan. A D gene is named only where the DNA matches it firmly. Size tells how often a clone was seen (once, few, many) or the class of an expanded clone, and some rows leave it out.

CASSLEVNQPQHF	TGTGCCAGCAGTTTAGAGGTGAATCAGCCCCAGCATTTT	TRBJ1-5	NA	NA	TRBV12-3/TRBV12-4
CSVEDRANEQFF	TGCAGCGTTGAGGACAGGGCCAATGAGCAGTTCTTC	TRBJ2-1	NA	TRBD1	TRBV29-1
CASSARGVEQYF	TGTGCCAGCAGCGCCCGGGGGGTCGAGCAGTACTTC	TRBJ2-7	few	TRBD2	TRBV9
CASRLALGQRTSGSYNEQFF	TGTGCCAGCAGGCTAGCGCTGGGGCAGAGGACTAGCGGCTCCTACAATGAGCAGTTCTTC	TRBJ2-1	many	TRBD2	TRBV11-1
CASSYEQGASEAFF	TGTGCCAGCAGTTACGAACAGGGGGCGTCTGAAGCTTTCTTT	TRBJ1-1	few	TRBD1	TRBV6-2/TRBV6-3
CASSAGQGVGTEAFF	TGTGCCAGCAGTGCTGGACAGGGCGTGGGTACTGAAGCTTTCTTT	TRBJ1-1	NA	TRBD1	TRBV27
CASSEGTPWEANEKLFF	TGTGCCAGCAGCGAAGGGACACCCTGGGAGGCTAATGAAAAACTGTTTTTT	TRBJ1-4	NA	NA	TRBV7-9
CSARDGTGHNYNEQFF	TGCAGTGCTAGAGATGGTACGGGACATAACTACAATGAGCAGTTCTTC	TRBJ2-1	few	NA	TRBV20-1
CASSLGTGYYNEQFF	TGTGCCAGCAGCCTCGGGACAGGTTACTACAATGAGCAGTTCTTC	TRBJ2-1	few	TRBD1	TRBV5-4
CSARQGPINEQFF	TGCAGTGCTCGACAGGGGCCGATCAATGAGCAGTTCTTC	TRBJ2-1	NA	TRBD1	TRBV20-1
CASSYRVSYNEQFF	TGTGCCAGCAGTTACAGGGTTTCCTACAATGAGCAGTTCTTC	TRBJ2-1	NA	NA	TRBV6-2/TRBV6-3
CASSPGGGLDAQYF	TGTGCCAGCAGCCCCGGGGGGGGGTTAGATGCGCAGTATTTT	TRBJ2-3	many	TRBD2	TRBV5-4
CASSLTGGEAGYTF	TGCGCCAGCAGCTTGACCGGGGGGGAGGCTGGCTACACCTTC	TRBJ1-2	NA	NA	TRBV5-1
CASSARDREYYSNQPQHF	TGTGCCAGCAGCGCCCGGGACAGGGAGTACTATAGCAATCAGCCCCAGCATTTT	TRBJ1-5	NA	TRBD1	TRBV11-2
CSARQGPYEQYF	TGCAGTGCTCGGCAAGGGCCCTACGAGCAGTACTTC	TRBJ2-7	many	NA	TRBV20-1